The clone carrying this TCR beta chain was seen a handful of times. Its specificity is unknown. 5'RACE, which relied on constant-segment primers, yielded TCR alpha and TCR beta cDNA libraries carrying sample barcodes and UMIs. One entry per CDR3 protein results from TCRdb running MiXCR on the 5' RACE reads. The data contain 350,000 to 450,000 distinct CDR3 sequences, around 19% of them singletons. Germline V gene data show CDR1 as SGHRS and CDR2 as YFSETQ. This CDR3 region has 13 residues. Trimming pared 0 bases from V and 6 bases from J, leaving 9 bases between. The data derive from a study of T-cell memory formation after mild COVID-19. Study-wide points: Day 37-peaking second-wave clones had unconfirmed SARS-CoV-2 specificity.

The chain couples TRBV5-1 to TRBJ1-1; D gene unclear. The TCR originated in an adult woman who had mild COVID-19 (a few samples of this study predate the infection). Cell type and time point are not known. Input material: PBMCs or a T cell subset sorted from them (not recorded which). The CDR3 loop is CASSLAGSSEAFF. In nucleotides, the CDR3 is TGCGCCAGCAGCTTGGCAGGTTCATCTGAAGCTTTCTTT.